This is a list of T cell receptor beta chains from one sample in a study of blood T cell repertoires in COVID-19. TCRdb's copy holds only in-frame clones and misses some; the assay was immunoSEQ multiplex PCR. The profile shows approximately 200,000 clones, approximately 90% of them singletons. The source material was peripheral blood. The receptors were sampled from a woman younger than 45 with acute or convalescent COVID-19. The CDR3 runs from the conserved cysteine through the conserved F or W. The order of the fields is clone size, V gene, J gene, D gene, CDR3 protein, CDR3 DNA. A D gene is named only where the DNA matches it firmly. Some rows mark clone size as missing; the rest say once, few, many or name a class of expanded clone.

abundance: NA
v_gene: TRBV5-5
j_gene: TRBJ1-1
d_gene: NA
CDR3aa: CASSLGSLRGPAGTEAFF
CDR3nt: TGTGCCAGCAGCTTAGGGTCTTTGAGGGGCCCAGCGGGCACTGAAGCTTTCTTT

abundance: NA
v_gene: TRBV20-1
j_gene: TRBJ1-1
d_gene: NA
CDR3aa: CSASPRNTEAFF
CDR3nt: TGCAGTGCTAGTCCCCGTAACACTGAAGCTTTCTTT

abundance: few
v_gene: TRBV6-2/TRBV6-3
j_gene: TRBJ2-1
d_gene: NA
CDR3aa: CASSYGFQGYNEQFF
CDR3nt: TGTGCCAGCAGTTACGGGTTTCAGGGCTACAATGAGCAGTTCTTC

abundance: NA
v_gene: TRBV29-1
j_gene: TRBJ1-2
d_gene: TRBD1
CDR3aa: CSGGRGRAGRYTF
CDR3nt: TGCAGCGGGGGCAGGGGGCGTGCGGGACGCTACACCTTC

abundance: NA
v_gene: TRBV12-3/TRBV12-4
j_gene: TRBJ2-7
d_gene: NA
CDR3aa: CASSLSDRLEQYF
CDR3nt: TGTGCCAGCAGTTTATCCGACAGGCTCGAGCAGTACTTC

abundance: NA
v_gene: TRBV27
j_gene: TRBJ1-1
d_gene: TRBD1
CDR3aa: CASSLLRGRAFF
CDR3nt: TGTGCCAGCAGTTTACTTAGGGGGCGCGCTTTCTTT

abundance: NA
v_gene: TRBV15
j_gene: TRBJ1-1
d_gene: NA
CDR3aa: CATSSGNTEAFF
CDR3nt: TGTGCCACCAGCTCGGGGAACACTGAAGCTTTCTTT

abundance: NA
v_gene: TRBV19
j_gene: TRBJ2-7
d_gene: NA
CDR3aa: CASSSQGIGNYEQYF
CDR3nt: TGTGCCAGTAGTAGCCAGGGTATTGGTAACTACGAGCAGTACTTC

abundance: NA
v_gene: TRBV27
j_gene: TRBJ2-7
d_gene: TRBD1
CDR3aa: CASSSTTGQFVYEQYF
CDR3nt: TGTGCCAGCAGTTCCACGACAGGGCAGTTTGTGTACGAGCAGTACTTC

abundance: NA
v_gene: TRBV9
j_gene: TRBJ1-1
d_gene: NA
CDR3aa: CASSQTVQNTEAFF
CDR3nt: TGTGCCAGCAGTCAGACAGTTCAGAACACTGAAGCTTTCTTT

abundance: few
v_gene: TRBV6-5
j_gene: TRBJ1-2
d_gene: NA
CDR3aa: CASSSPGLGYGYTF
CDR3nt: TGTGCCAGCAGTTCACCAGGGTTAGGCTATGGCTACACCTTC

abundance: NA
v_gene: TRBV12-5
j_gene: TRBJ2-5
d_gene: NA
CDR3aa: CASGSQGWETQYF
CDR3nt: TGTGCTAGTGGTTCCCAGGGATGGGAGACCCAGTACTTC

abundance: NA
v_gene: TRBV5-1
j_gene: TRBJ1-4
d_gene: TRBD1
CDR3aa: CASSSIQGEKLFF
CDR3nt: TGCGCCAGCAGCTCAATACAGGGGGAAAAACTGTTTTTT

abundance: NA
v_gene: TRBV11-2
j_gene: TRBJ2-7
d_gene: NA
CDR3aa: CASSLGRAYEQYF
CDR3nt: TGTGCCAGCAGCTTAGGCCGCGCCTACGAGCAGTACTTC

abundance: NA
v_gene: TRBV18
j_gene: TRBJ2-3
d_gene: NA
CDR3aa: CASSLYQADTQYF
CDR3nt: TGTGCCAGCTCACTCTACCAGGCAGATACGCAGTATTTT

abundance: NA
v_gene: TRBV9
j_gene: TRBJ1-2
d_gene: TRBD1
CDR3aa: CASSAPGTGRGYTF
CDR3nt: TGTGCCAGCAGCGCGCCCGGGACAGGGAGAGGCTACACCTTC

abundance: NA
v_gene: TRBV27
j_gene: TRBJ1-2
d_gene: NA
CDR3aa: CASSLLGVGGANYGYTF
CDR3nt: TGTGCCAGCAGTTTATTAGGGGTCGGGGGAGCTAACTATGGCTACACCTTC

abundance: few
v_gene: TRBV28
j_gene: TRBJ2-1
d_gene: NA
CDR3aa: CASSQRLEDYNEQFF
CDR3nt: TGTGCCAGCAGTCAAAGACTAGAGGACTACAATGAGCAGTTCTTC

abundance: NA
v_gene: TRBV18
j_gene: TRBJ2-7
d_gene: NA
CDR3aa: CASSPGAASYEQYF
CDR3nt: TGTGCCAGCTCACCGGGGGCAGCCTCCTACGAGCAGTACTTC

abundance: NA
v_gene: TRBV6-5
j_gene: TRBJ2-7
d_gene: NA
CDR3aa: CASSYSPGSYEQYF
CDR3nt: TGTGCCAGCAGTTACTCGCCGGGATCCTACGAGCAGTACTTC

abundance: NA
v_gene: TRBV7-9
j_gene: TRBJ1-2
d_gene: TRBD1
CDR3aa: CASSSPTGGVSYGYTF
CDR3nt: TGTGCCAGCAGCTCGCCGACAGGGGGAGTCTCCTATGGCTACACCTTC

abundance: NA
v_gene: TRBV10-3
j_gene: TRBJ1-2
d_gene: NA
CDR3aa: CATHKTRDTGYTF
CDR3nt: TGTGCCACCCATAAAACCCGGGACACCGGCTACACCTTC

abundance: NA
v_gene: TRBV28
j_gene: TRBJ2-7
d_gene: NA
CDR3aa: CASELGPLNNEQYF
CDR3nt: TGTGCCAGCGAATTGGGCCCGTTGAATAACGAGCAGTACTTC

abundance: NA
v_gene: TRBV5-4
j_gene: TRBJ2-3
d_gene: TRBD2
CDR3aa: CASRPGGSADTQYF
CDR3nt: TGTGCCAGCAGGCCGGGAGGGAGTGCAGATACGCAGTATTTT

abundance: few
v_gene: TRBV5-6
j_gene: TRBJ2-1
d_gene: TRBD1
CDR3aa: CASSLGRTGDPSSYNEQFF
CDR3nt: TGTGCCAGCAGCTTGGGTCGGACAGGGGATCCCAGCTCCTACAATGAGCAGTTCTTC

abundance: NA
v_gene: TRBV29-1
j_gene: TRBJ1-6
d_gene: TRBD1
CDR3aa: CSPKGAIIASYNSPLHF
CDR3nt: TGCAGCCCCAAGGGGGCTATCATTGCCTCCTATAATTCACCCCTCCACTTT

abundance: NA
v_gene: TRBV7-9
j_gene: TRBJ2-7
d_gene: NA
CDR3aa: CASSLRVGLAKF
CDR3nt: TGTGCCAGCAGCCTTAGAGTAGGTCTAGCGAAATTC

abundance: NA
v_gene: TRBV28
j_gene: TRBJ2-3
d_gene: TRBD2
CDR3aa: CASTYYGSGRADTQYF
CDR3nt: TGTGCCAGCACCTACTACGGGAGCGGGAGGGCCGATACGCAGTATTTT

abundance: NA
v_gene: TRBV14
j_gene: TRBJ2-1
d_gene: NA
CDR3aa: CASSQGGTTFF
CDR3nt: TGTGCCAGCAGCCAAGGTGGGACAACGTTCTTC

abundance: NA
v_gene: TRBV19
j_gene: TRBJ1-2
d_gene: TRBD1
CDR3aa: CAARDSNYGYTF
CDR3nt: TGTGCCGCCCGGGACAGCAATTATGGCTACACCTTC

abundance: NA
v_gene: TRBV5-1
j_gene: TRBJ2-7
d_gene: NA
CDR3aa: CASSFLVSTYEQYF
CDR3nt: TGCGCCAGCAGCTTTCTGGTGTCAACTTACGAGCAGTACTTC

abundance: NA
v_gene: TRBV12-3/TRBV12-4
j_gene: TRBJ1-4
d_gene: NA
CDR3aa: CASSFRGSEKLFF
CDR3nt: TGTGCCAGCAGTTTTCGGGGATCGGAAAAACTGTTTTTT

abundance: once
v_gene: TRBV19
j_gene: TRBJ2-1
d_gene: TRBD1
CDR3aa: CASSIRDRGGEQFF
CDR3nt: TGTGCCAGTAGTATTCGGGACAGGGGGGGTGAGCAGTTCTTC

abundance: NA
v_gene: TRBV6-5
j_gene: TRBJ1-5
d_gene: NA
CDR3aa: CASLGWGDQPQHF
CDR3nt: TGTGCCAGCTTAGGATGGGGGGATCAGCCCCAGCATTTT

abundance: NA
v_gene: TRBV5-8
j_gene: TRBJ2-1
d_gene: NA
CDR3aa: CASSSQGRTYNEQFF
CDR3nt: TGTGCCAGCAGCTCGCAGGGGAGAACCTACAATGAGCAGTTCTTC

abundance: NA
v_gene: TRBV28
j_gene: TRBJ1-2
d_gene: TRBD1
CDR3aa: CASSSTMGQGAGGYTF
CDR3nt: TGTGCCAGCAGTTCTACCATGGGACAGGGGGCAGGAGGCTACACCTTC

abundance: NA
v_gene: TRBV6-2/TRBV6-3
j_gene: TRBJ1-6
d_gene: TRBD1
CDR3aa: CASSRPTGWHSPLHF
CDR3nt: TGTGCCAGCAGTAGACCGACAGGGTGGCATTCACCCCTCCACTTT

abundance: NA
v_gene: TRBV7-8
j_gene: TRBJ2-2
d_gene: NA
CDR3aa: CASSDTSGSGELFF
CDR3nt: TGTGCCAGCAGCGACACGAGCGGATCCGGGGAGCTGTTTTTT